This is a list of T cell receptor beta chains from one sample in a study of memory CD4+ T cells and cytomegalovirus serostatus. Generated by immunoSEQ multiplex PCR, the TCRdb table keeps only in-frame clones and is missing some. This table holds about 75,000 clones, 60% to 80% found once. The sample consisted of memory CD4+ T cells from blood. These receptors all come from an adult in good health and CMV-seropositive. CDR3s include the opening cysteine and the closing phenylalanine or tryptophan. A D gene is named only where the DNA matches it firmly. Part of the rows lack a size; the others show once, few, many or a class for expanded clones.

CDR3,DNA,D,size,V,J
CASSPSGGAGGGKLFF,TGTGCCAGCAGCCCGAGTGGGGGGGCTGGGGGTGGAAAACTGTTTTTT,-,-,TRBV11-2,TRBJ1-4
CASSEGRGDTEAFF,TGTGCCAGCAGTGAAGGGAGGGGGGACACTGAAGCTTTCTTT,-,few,TRBV2,TRBJ1-1
CASTRDRGRIYGYTF,TGTGCCAGTACTCGGGACAGGGGGCGCATCTATGGCTACACCTTC,TRBD1,-,TRBV19,TRBJ1-2
CASSQQTSGGPPGTDTQYF,TGCGCCAGCAGCCAACAGACTAGCGGGGGGCCTCCGGGGACAGATACGCAGTATTTT,TRBD2,-,TRBV4-1,TRBJ2-3
CASSVSSGRGLAEQFF,TGCGCCAGCAGTGTCTCCTCCGGGAGGGGTCTTGCGGAGCAGTTCTTC,TRBD2,-,TRBV10-2,TRBJ2-1
CASSPMGQGGWALHF,TGTGCCAGCAGTCCTATGGGGCAGGGCGGGTGGGCCCTCCACTTT,-,-,TRBV28,TRBJ1-6
CATRGQVHYGYTF,TGTGCCACCCGAGGGCAGGTACACTATGGCTACACCTTC,-,-,TRBV10-3,TRBJ1-2
CASIKLGQGRGTEAFF,TGTGCCAGCATCAAACTTGGACAGGGGAGGGGCACTGAAGCTTTCTTT,TRBD1,-,TRBV7-2,TRBJ1-1
CAISQTGNQNYGYTF,TGTGCCATCAGTCAAACAGGGAACCAGAACTATGGCTACACCTTC,-,once,TRBV10-3,TRBJ1-2
CASSIVWGKYSNQPQHF,TGTGCCAGTAGTATAGTTTGGGGGAAGTATAGCAATCAGCCCCAGCATTTT,-,-,TRBV19,TRBJ1-5
CASSLAHGPNYGYTF,TGTGCCAGCAGCTTAGCGCATGGTCCCAACTATGGCTACACCTTC,-,-,TRBV7-2,TRBJ1-2
CASSAGTGRGNTIYF,TGTGCCAGCAGCGCCGGAACAGGGAGGGGAAACACCATATATTTT,-,-,TRBV5-6,TRBJ1-3
CSVGFGFGNTIYF,TGCAGCGTTGGTTTCGGTTTTGGAAACACCATATATTTT,-,-,TRBV29-1,TRBJ1-3
CASSLFPRNTEAFF,TGTGCCAGCAGTTTATTCCCAAGAAACACTGAAGCTTTCTTT,-,few,TRBV27,TRBJ1-1
CASSSRPDQPQHF,TGTGCCAGCAGCTCCCGTCCTGATCAGCCCCAGCATTTT,-,few,TRBV9,TRBJ1-5
CASSLDRGGEKLFF,TGTGCCAGCAGCTTGGACAGGGGAGGTGAAAAACTGTTTTTT,TRBD1,-,TRBV5-4,TRBJ1-4
CAWSSGLGETQYF,TGTGCCTGGAGTTCGGGACTGGGGGAGACCCAGTACTTC,-,-,TRBV30,TRBJ2-5
CASTSSGSSGANVLTF,TGCGCCAGCACCTCTAGCGGAAGCTCTGGGGCCAACGTCCTGACTTTC,TRBD2,-,TRBV5-1,TRBJ2-6
CSVEETSGSGGELFF,TGCAGCGTTGAAGAAACTAGCGGGAGCGGCGGGGAGCTGTTTTTT,TRBD2,-,TRBV29-1,TRBJ2-2
CASSPGGASGISVNEQFF,TGTGCCAGCAGCCCCGGCGGGGCTAGCGGGATTAGCGTTAATGAGCAGTTCTTC,TRBD2,-,TRBV5-4,TRBJ2-1
CASSYDRARNTEAFF,TGTGCCAGCAGTTACGATCGGGCTAGGAACACTGAAGCTTTCTTT,-,-,TRBV6-6,TRBJ1-1
CASRGTKQETQYF,TGTGCCAGCAGGGGGACTAAACAAGAGACCCAGTACTTC,TRBD2,-,TRBV25-1,TRBJ2-5
CASSPLQGYEQFF,TGCGCCAGCAGCCCGCTCCAGGGTTATGAGCAGTTCTTC,-,-,TRBV5-1,TRBJ2-1
CASSLVTGAGNTIYF,TGCGCCAGCAGCTTGGTTACAGGGGCCGGAAACACCATATATTTT,TRBD1,once,TRBV5-1,TRBJ1-3
CASSQDGGSNQPQHF,TGTGCCAGCAGCCAAGACGGGGGGAGCAATCAGCCCCAGCATTTT,-,-,TRBV4-2,TRBJ1-5
CSAPRGATNNEQFF,TGCAGCGCCCCTCGTGGGGCCACTAACAATGAGCAGTTCTTC,-,-,TRBV29-1,TRBJ2-1
CALWGDTEAFF,TGTGCCCTCTGGGGGGACACTGAAGCTTTCTTT,-,once,TRBV30,TRBJ1-1
CASRDDRGDDGYTF,TGCGCCAGCCGCGATGACAGGGGGGATGACGGCTACACCTTC,TRBD1,-,TRBV5-1,TRBJ1-2
CASSLARGQSSGANVLTF,TGCGCCAGCAGCTTGGCCAGGGGACAGAGCTCTGGGGCCAACGTCCTGACTTTC,TRBD1,-,TRBV5-1,TRBJ2-6
CSVAGQRLDGYTF,TGCAGCGTTGCAGGACAGAGACTGGATGGCTACACCTTC,-,-,TRBV29-1,TRBJ1-2
CATRSEVEGDGYTF,TGTGCCACCCGTTCGGAGGTAGAAGGGGATGGCTACACCTTC,-,-,TRBV9,TRBJ1-2
CASSSSGRGTDTQYF,-,-,-,TRBV6-6,TRBJ2-3
CASSERLRAASSYEQYF,TGTGCCAGCAGTGAAAGGTTAAGGGCAGCAAGCTCCTACGAGCAGTACTTC,-,-,TRBV6-1,TRBJ2-7
CASMRVTEAFF,TGTGCCAGCATGAGGGTCACTGAAGCTTTCTTT,-,few,TRBV6-6,TRBJ1-1
CASSLVGATNYGYTF,TGTGCCAGCAGCTTGGTGGGGGCAACCAACTATGGCTACACCTTC,-,-,TRBV5-4,TRBJ1-2
CASSKRRKGNTGELFF,TGTGCCAGCAGCAAAAGGAGAAAGGGGAACACCGGGGAGCTGTTTTTT,-,-,TRBV21-1,TRBJ2-2
CASSLNTGFELGAFF,TGCGCCAGCAGCTTGAATACGGGGTTCGAGTTGGGAGCTTTCTTT,-,-,TRBV5-1,TRBJ1-1
CASSRAFGGGNYNEQFF,TGTGCCAGCAGCCGAGCTTTTGGGGGAGGGAACTACAATGAGCAGTTCTTC,TRBD2,-,TRBV11-3,TRBJ2-1
CASSITGHIGNTIYF,TGTGCCAGTAGTATTACAGGCCATATCGGAAACACCATATATTTT,-,-,TRBV19,TRBJ1-3
CASSFGQGNTGELFF,TGTGCCAGCAGTTTCGGGCAGGGCAACACCGGGGAGCTGTTTTTT,-,-,TRBV27,TRBJ2-2
CASSSAPTVYNSPLHF,TGCGCCAGCAGCTCGGCCCCGACAGTTTATAATTCACCCCTCCACTTT,-,-,TRBV5-1,TRBJ1-6